The rows below give T cell receptor beta chains drawn from one sample of a study of radiation and T cells in renal cell carcinoma. This table comes from immunoSEQ multiplex PCR, and its TCRdb copy is limited to in-frame clones, with some not included. The sample carries about 140,000 clones, roughly 85% recorded once. Here the sequenced sample was blood, taken from a patient whose treatment included radiotherapy and nephrectomy. The receptors come from a woman aged 45-60 years with renal cell carcinoma. The CDR3 runs from the conserved cysteine through the conserved F or W. A D gene is named only where the DNA matches it firmly. Clone size is given for some rows only: seen once, a few or many times, or a class if the clone is expanded.

j_gene	v_gene	abundance	d_gene	CDR3nt	CDR3aa
TRBJ2-3	TRBV29-1	.	.	TGCAGCCAAGGGGGGGGGCCAGCAGATACGCAGTATTTT	CSQGGGPADTQYF
TRBJ2-7	TRBV7-9	.	.	TGTGCCAGCAGCCCAGCCGGTGGATCCGAGGACTACGAGCAGTACTTC	CASSPAGGSEDYEQYF
TRBJ2-5	TRBV19	many	TRBD2	TGTGCCAGTAGGGCTCATGCGGGGGGGAAAGAGACCCAGTACTTC	CASRAHAGGKETQYF
TRBJ2-3	TRBV20-1	.	.	TGCAGTGCTAGACTGGGCGATACGCAGTATTTT	CSARLGDTQYF
TRBJ1-4	TRBV5-6	once	.	TGTGCCAGCAGCCAGTTCTACGGGAATGAAAAACTGTTTTTT	CASSQFYGNEKLFF
TRBJ1-3	TRBV7-8	once	TRBD1	TGTGCCAGCAGCTACGCCGCGACAGGGGCCTCTGGAAACACCATATATTTT	CASSYAATGASGNTIYF
TRBJ1-3	TRBV7-2	.	.	TGTGCCAGCAGCTTAGCAGCAGGGTCTGGAAACACCATATATTTT	CASSLAAGSGNTIYF
TRBJ1-5	TRBV18	.	.	TGTGCCAGCTCACCAATGGAGGGCGAGGATCAGCCCCAGCATTTT	CASSPMEGEDQPQHF
TRBJ2-7	TRBV2	.	.	TGTGCCAGCAGTGCGCCCTCCTACGAGCAGTACTTC	CASSAPSYEQYF
TRBJ2-3	TRBV29-1	.	.	TGCAGCGTTGGGCAGACTTACACAGATACGCAGTATTTT	CSVGQTYTDTQYF
TRBJ1-5	TRBV11-2	.	TRBD1	TGTGCCAGCAGCTTAGCCCCCGGGACAGGGATTTACTCGACCCAGCATTTT	CASSLAPGTGIYSTQHF
TRBJ1-2	TRBV20-1	once	.	TGCAGTGCTAGGGAGGGGTACGGCTACACCTTC	CSAREGYGYTF
TRBJ1-1	TRBV6-5	.	.	TGTGCCAGCAGTTACTCGATTACAGAGAACACTGAAGCTTTCTTT	CASSYSITENTEAFF
TRBJ2-1	TRBV5-4	.	.	TGTGCCAGCAGCTTGGACATAGAAGCCAGTGAGCAGTTCTTC	CASSLDIEASEQFF
TRBJ2-1	TRBV25-1	.	.	TGTGCCAGCAGGCAGGGTAGCAATGAGCAGTTCTTC	CASRQGSNEQFF
TRBJ2-5	TRBV2	.	.	TGTGCCAGCTATCCTGGGGAAGAGACCCAGTACTTC	CASYPGEETQYF
TRBJ1-2	TRBV27	.	TRBD1	TGTGCCAGCAGTTCAGGGTGGACAGGGGGCAGGAGTGGCTACACCTTC	CASSSGWTGGRSGYTF
TRBJ1-5	TRBV6-1	.	.	TGTGCCGGTCACCGGGACAACAATCAGCCCCAGCATTTT	CAGHRDNNQPQHF
TRBJ1-2	TRBV6-5	once	.	TGTGCCAGCAGTCCGAGCAGGGTTGGCTACACCTTC	CASSPSRVGYTF
TRBJ2-7	TRBV5-4	.	TRBD1	TGTGCCAGTAGGAGTGACAGGGGGCGGATAACCTACGAGCAGTACTTC	CASRSDRGRITYEQYF
TRBJ2-3	TRBV7-2	.	TRBD2	TGTGCCAGCAGCTTAGTTCGGCTAGCGGGGAGGGATACGCAGTATTTT	CASSLVRLAGRDTQYF
TRBJ1-2	TRBV9	.	.	TGTGCCAGCACCCCAGGGGAGGGCTGGGGGAATGGCTACACCTTC	CASTPGEGWGNGYTF
TRBJ2-1	TRBV11-3	.	.	TGTGCCAGCAGCATGGACGCGTTAAATGAGCAGTTCTTC	CASSMDALNEQFF
TRBJ2-2	TRBV19	.	.	TGTGCCAGTAGTATTTGGACAACGAACACCGGGGAGCTGTTTTTT	CASSIWTTNTGELFF
TRBJ2-7	TRBV7-6	.	.	TGTGCCAGCAGCTTAGCCAGAGGGGCCTACGAGCAGTACTTC	CASSLARGAYEQYF
TRBJ2-3	TRBV16	.	.	TGTGCCAGCAGCCTCTCTGGGGGGACAGATACGCAGTATTTT	CASSLSGGTDTQYF
TRBJ1-4	TRBV7-2	.	.	TGTGCCAGCAGCAGGGGTGGGACAAACGAGGAACTGTTTTTT	CASSRGGTNEELFF
TRBJ2-7	TRBV19	.	.	TGTGCCAGTAGTCTAGGACTTAACTCCTACGAGCAGTACTTC	CASSLGLNSYEQYF
TRBJ2-5	TRBV7-2	.	.	TGTGCCAGCAGAGAAGATCAAGAGACCCAGTACTTC	CASREDQETQYF
TRBJ2-7	TRBV9	.	TRBD2	TGTGCCAGCAGCGTCGAAACTAGCGGGAGGGCCCGAGAGCAGTACTTC	CASSVETSGRAREQYF
TRBJ2-7	TRBV5-1	few	.	TGCGCCAGCAGCCTGGAATCGGGGGACGAGCAGTACTTC	CASSLESGDEQYF
TRBJ2-2	TRBV2	.	.	TGTGCCAGCAGCAACACCGGGGAGCTGTTTTTT	CASSNTGELFF
TRBJ1-2	TRBV6-6	.	.	TGTGCCAGCAGTTACCCCCGATATGGCTACACCTTC	CASSYPRYGYTF
TRBJ1-2	TRBV6-5	.	.	TGTGCCAGCAGTGACGGACAGAGACAAACGAGCTACACCTTC	CASSDGQRQTSYTF
TRBJ2-3	TRBV7-2	.	.	TGTGCCAGCAGCTTACAGCCAACGGGCACAGATACGCAGTATTTT	CASSLQPTGTDTQYF
TRBJ2-5	TRBV29-1	.	TRBD1	TGCAGCGTTGAAGATTCAGGGGGCGCAGGAGAGACCCAGTACTTC	CSVEDSGGAGETQYF
TRBJ1-2	TRBV6-6	.	TRBD1	TGTGCCAGCAGGTCCGGGACAGGCTCAGGGGGCTACACCTTC	CASRSGTGSGGYTF
TRBJ1-1	TRBV30	few	TRBD1	TGTGCCTGGGGACAGGGAGTAGGGAGCACTGAAGCTTTCTTT	CAWGQGVGSTEAFF
TRBJ1-1	TRBV27	few	TRBD1	TGTGCCACCAGGACAGGCACGGCGAACACTGAAGCTTTCTTT	CATRTGTANTEAFF
TRBJ1-1	TRBV30	few	.	TGTGCCGTAGGATGGGGGAGGGTTGACACTGAAGCTTTCTTT	CAVGWGRVDTEAFF
TRBJ2-2	TRBV5-1	.	TRBD1	TGCGCCAGCCGACAGGGGGACACTTCGAACACCGGGGAGCTGTTTTTT	CASRQGDTSNTGELFF
TRBJ1-5	TRBV4-1	.	.	TGCGCCAGCAGCCAACTAGGAGACAATCAGCCCCAGCATTTT	CASSQLGDNQPQHF
TRBJ2-5	TRBV5-1	.	.	TGCGCCAGCAGCTTAGGGGGTGGCCTAGGAGAGACCCAGTACTTC	CASSLGGGLGETQYF
TRBJ2-1	TRBV25-1	many	.	TGTGCCAGCAGACAGGTTTACAATGAGCAGTTCTTC	CASRQVYNEQFF
TRBJ1-4	TRBV5-6	.	.	TGTGCCAGCAGCTTGGAGTTGCAGGGGAATGAAAAACTGTTTTTT	CASSLELQGNEKLFF
TRBJ1-1	TRBV5-6	.	.	TGTGCCAGCAGCAAGGGGGAGGTCGCTGAAGCTTTCTTT	CASSKGEVAEAFF
TRBJ2-5	TRBV9	.	.	TGTGCCAGCAGCGGGACAGCCCAAGAGACCCAGTACTTC	CASSGTAQETQYF
TRBJ2-1	TRBV6-5	.	TRBD1	TGTGCCAGCAGTTACTCACGGAACAGGGGGCAGTTCTTC	CASSYSRNRGQFF
TRBJ2-7	TRBV7-9	.	.	TGTGCCAGCAGCTTAGCTGGAGTAACCTACGAGCAGTACTTC	CASSLAGVTYEQYF
TRBJ2-5	TRBV30	.	TRBD2	TGTGCCTGGAAAGCGGGGCAGATCCAAGAGACCCAGTACTTC	CAWKAGQIQETQYF
TRBJ1-6	TRBV6-5	.	.	TGTGCCAGCAGTTACTCTGGGTCACCCCTCCACTTT	CASSYSGSPLHF
TRBJ2-6	TRBV5-8	.	.	TGTGCCAGCAGCTTGGTGGACTCTGGGGCCAACGTCCTGACTTTC	CASSLVDSGANVLTF
TRBJ1-5	TRBV28	.	.	TGTGCCAGCAGAAGAGAGGGGTCGGTTCAGCCCCAGCATTTT	CASRREGSVQPQHF
TRBJ2-7	TRBV7-8	.	.	TGTGCCAGCAGCCTATCCGACGGGAGAACCTACGAGCAGTACTTC	CASSLSDGRTYEQYF
TRBJ1-5	TRBV10-1	few	.	TGCGCCGCCCGAGGACAGCCCCAGCATTTT	CAARGQPQHF
TRBJ2-5	TRBV7-2	.	.	TGTGCCAGCAGCTTAGGGCCTCAAGAGACCCAGTACTTC	CASSLGPQETQYF
TRBJ2-7	TRBV15	.	.	TGTGCCACCAGCCGATTGGGAGCTGTCTACGAGCAGTACTTC	CATSRLGAVYEQYF
TRBJ1-2	TRBV7-2	.	.	TGTGCCAGCAGCTTAAGTAGTACTAACTATGGCTACACCTTC	CASSLSSTNYGYTF
TRBJ2-5	TRBV15	.	.	TGTGCCACCAGCAGTACTAGGGTAGGAGAGACCCAGTACTTC	CATSSTRVGETQYF